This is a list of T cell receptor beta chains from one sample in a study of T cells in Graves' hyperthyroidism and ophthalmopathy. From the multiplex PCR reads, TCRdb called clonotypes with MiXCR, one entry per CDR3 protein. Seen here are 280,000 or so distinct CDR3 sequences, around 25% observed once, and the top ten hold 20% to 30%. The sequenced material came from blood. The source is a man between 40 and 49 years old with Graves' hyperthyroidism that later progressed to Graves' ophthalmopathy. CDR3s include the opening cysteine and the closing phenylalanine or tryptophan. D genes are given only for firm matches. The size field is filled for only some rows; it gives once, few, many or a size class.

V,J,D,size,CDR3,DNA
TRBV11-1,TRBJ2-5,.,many,CASSSGLPQETQYF,TGTGCCAGCAGCTCGGGACTGCCACAAGAGACCCAGTACTTC
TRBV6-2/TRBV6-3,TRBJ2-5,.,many,CASSYIGAGIQETQYF,TGTGCCAGCAGTTACATCGGGGCCGGAATACAAGAGACCCAGTACTTC
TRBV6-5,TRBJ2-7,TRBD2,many,CASSPLRRENEQYF,TGTGCCAGCAGTCCATTGAGGCGGGAGAACGAGCAGTACTTC
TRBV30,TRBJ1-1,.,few,CAWRQETRGTEAFF,TGTGCCTGGAGGCAGGAGACAAGGGGAACTGAAGCTTTCTTT
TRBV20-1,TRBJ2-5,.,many,CSARADRDQETQYF,TGCAGTGCTAGAGCAGACAGAGACCAAGAGACCCAGTACTTC
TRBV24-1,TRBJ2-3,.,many,CATSDSWYGRGTDTQYF,TGTGCCACCAGTGATTCCTGGTATGGGAGAGGCACAGATACGCAGTATTTT
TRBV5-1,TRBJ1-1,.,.,CASSSPEDGNTEAFF,TGCGCCAGCAGCTCCCCTGAGGACGGGAACACTGAAGCTTTCTTT
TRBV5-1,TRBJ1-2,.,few,CASSLFRGEDGYTF,TGCGCCAGCAGCTTGTTCAGGGGAGAGGATGGCTACACCTTC
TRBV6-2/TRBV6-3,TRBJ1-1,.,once,CASRGGTELNTEAFF,TGTGCCAGCAGGGGGGGGACGGAATTGAACACTGAAGCTTTCTTT
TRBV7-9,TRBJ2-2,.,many,CASSLSGANTGELFF,TGTGCCAGCAGCTTGTCGGGCGCGAACACCGGGGAGCTGTTTTTT
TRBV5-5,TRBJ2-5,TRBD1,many,CASSFRQGGETQYF,TGTGCCAGCAGCTTCAGACAGGGGGGAGAGACCCAGTACTTC
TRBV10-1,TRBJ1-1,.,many,CASSDFSLNTEAFF,TGCGCCAGCAGTGATTTCAGTCTCAACACTGAAGCTTTCTTT
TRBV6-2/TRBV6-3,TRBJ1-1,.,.,CASSYLTGNTEAFF,TGTGCCAGCAGTTACCTCACAGGGAACACTGAAGCTTTCTTT
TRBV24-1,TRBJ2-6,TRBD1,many,CATQGAGANVLTF,TGTGCCACCCAGGGGGCTGGGGCCAACGTCCTGACTTTC
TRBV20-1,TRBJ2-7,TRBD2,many,CSASGLALSYEQYF,TGCAGTGCTAGCGGACTAGCCCTATCCTACGAGCAGTACTTC
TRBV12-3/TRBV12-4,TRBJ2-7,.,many,CASSFQIGSNEQYF,TGTGCCAGCAGTTTCCAAATCGGGAGCAACGAGCAGTACTTC
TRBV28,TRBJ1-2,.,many,CASRRGVYGYTF,TGTGCCAGCAGAAGGGGGGTCTATGGCTACACCTTC
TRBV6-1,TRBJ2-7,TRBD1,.,CASRGDRGRPYEQYF,TGTGCCAGCAGAGGGGACAGGGGGCGACCCTACGAGCAGTACTTC
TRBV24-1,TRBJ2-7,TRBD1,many,CATGEGTGFSYEQYF,TGTGCCACCGGTGAGGGGACAGGCTTCTCCTACGAGCAGTACTTC
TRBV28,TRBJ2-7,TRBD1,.,CASSSRDRGYEQYF,TGTGCCAGCAGTTCCCGGGACAGGGGTTACGAGCAGTACTTC
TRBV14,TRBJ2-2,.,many,CASSQVTSRNTGELFF,TGTGCCAGCAGCCAAGTTACTAGCAGAAACACCGGGGAGCTGTTTTTT
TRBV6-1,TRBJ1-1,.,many,CASSEIMNTEAFF,TGTGCCAGCAGTGAGATAATGAACACTGAAGCTTTCTTT
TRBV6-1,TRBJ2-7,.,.,CASSGDWTGSYEQYF,TGTGCCAGCAGTGGGGACTGGACAGGTTCCTACGAGCAGTACTTC
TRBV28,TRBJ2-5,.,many,CASSHGLQETQYF,TGTGCCAGCAGTCACGGACTGCAAGAGACCCAGTACTTC
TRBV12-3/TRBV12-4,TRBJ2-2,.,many,CASSSLGGGELFF,TGTGCCAGCAGTTCCCTCGGGGGCGGGGAGCTGTTTTTT
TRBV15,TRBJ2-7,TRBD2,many,CATSPSRERRYMQYF,TGTGCCACCAGTCCATCGCGGGAGAGGAGGTACATGCAGTACTTC
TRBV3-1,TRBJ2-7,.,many,CASSQSTLGPYEQYF,TGTGCCAGCAGCCAAAGTACACTAGGGCCCTACGAGCAGTACTTC
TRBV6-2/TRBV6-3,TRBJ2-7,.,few,CASSPPPSYEQYF,TGTGCCAGCAGTCCCCCCCCGTCCTACGAGCAGTACTTC
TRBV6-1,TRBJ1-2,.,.,CASSENRVNYGYTF,TGTGCCAGCAGTGAGAACAGGGTGAACTATGGCTACACCTTC
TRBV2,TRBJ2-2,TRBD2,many,CASWLAGANTGELFF,TGTGCCAGCTGGCTAGCGGGGGCGAACACCGGGGAGCTGTTTTTT
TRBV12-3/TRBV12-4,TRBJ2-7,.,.,CASSFRAGGDNEQYF,TGTGCCAGCAGTTTTCGGGCAGGAGGGGACAACGAGCAGTACTTC
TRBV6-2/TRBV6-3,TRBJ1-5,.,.,CASSSHTRNNQPQHF,TGTGCCAGCAGTTCTCACACTCGGAACAATCAGCCCCAGCATTTT
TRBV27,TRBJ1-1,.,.,CASSLSALSMNTEAFF,TGTGCCAGCAGTTTATCGGCACTTTCCATGAACACTGAAGCTTTCTTT
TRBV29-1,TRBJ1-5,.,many,CSVAEGYSNQPQHF,TGCAGCGTTGCGGAGGGGTATAGCAATCAGCCCCAGCATTTT
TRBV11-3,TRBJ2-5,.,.,CASSFGKSSDPQETQYF,TGTGCCAGCAGCTTCGGCAAATCCTCGGACCCTCAAGAGACCCAGTACTTC
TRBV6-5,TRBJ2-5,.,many,CASSYSRPGYETQYF,TGTGCCAGCAGTTACTCCCGCCCCGGGTATGAGACCCAGTACTTC
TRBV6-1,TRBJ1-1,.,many,CASSEGLDTEAFF,TGTGCCAGCAGTGAAGGTTTAGACACTGAAGCTTTCTTT
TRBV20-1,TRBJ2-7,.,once,CSARDNMGEAPYEQYF,TGCAGTGCTAGAGATAATATGGGGGAGGCCCCCTACGAGCAGTACTTC
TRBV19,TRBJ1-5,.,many,CASTLVGRNQPQHF,TGTGCCAGTACCTTGGTAGGGCGCAATCAGCCCCAGCATTTT
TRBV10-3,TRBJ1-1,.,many,CAISEGYTGSTEAFF,TGTGCCATCAGTGAAGGTTATACAGGGAGCACTGAAGCTTTCTTT
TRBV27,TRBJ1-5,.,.,CASSSSRVSNQPQHF,TGTGCCAGCAGCTCTTCAAGGGTTAGTAATCAGCCCCAGCATTTT
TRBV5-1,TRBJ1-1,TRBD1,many,CASTLKTGKEGEMNTEAFF,TGCGCCAGCACCTTGAAGACAGGGAAAGAGGGGGAAATGAACACTGAAGCTTTCTTT
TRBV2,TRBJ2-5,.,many,CASSEMGSQETQYF,TGTGCCAGCAGTGAAATGGGGTCCCAAGAGACCCAGTACTTC
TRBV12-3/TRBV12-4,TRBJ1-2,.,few,CASSPQGGARRYGYTF,TGTGCCAGCAGTCCCCAAGGGGGGGCGAGACGTTATGGCTACACCTTC
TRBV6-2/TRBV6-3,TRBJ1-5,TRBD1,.,CASSQDDRGPYSNQPQHF,TGTGCCAGCAGCCAAGATGACAGGGGGCCCTATAGCAATCAGCCCCAGCATTTT
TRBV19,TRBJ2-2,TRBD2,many,CASSSSGSGWTGELFF,TGTGCCAGTAGCTCTAGCGGGAGCGGGTGGACCGGGGAGCTGTTTTTT
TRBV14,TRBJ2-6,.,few,CASSPVTSGANVLTF,TGTGCCAGCAGCCCGGTGACTTCTGGGGCCAACGTCCTGACTTTC
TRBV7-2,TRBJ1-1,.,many,CASSLRWSWGEAFF,TGTGCCAGCAGCTTACGTTGGAGCTGGGGTGAAGCTTTCTTT
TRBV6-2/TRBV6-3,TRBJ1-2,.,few,CASSSGGSNYGYTF,TGTGCCAGCAGTTCGGGTGGCAGTAACTATGGCTACACCTTC
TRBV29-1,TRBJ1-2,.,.,CSVGRTPASNYGYTF,TGCAGCGTTGGGAGGACACCTGCTTCTAACTATGGCTACACCTTC
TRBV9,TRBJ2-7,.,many,CASSVALAGRHEQYF,TGTGCCAGCAGCGTAGCTCTCGCGGGCAGACACGAGCAGTACTTC
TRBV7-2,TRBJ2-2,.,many,CASSRDINTGELFF,TGTGCCAGCAGCCGGGACATCAACACCGGGGAGCTGTTTTTT
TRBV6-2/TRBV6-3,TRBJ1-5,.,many,CASSYSGRASNQPQHF,TGTGCCAGCAGTTACTCCGGCAGGGCTAGCAATCAGCCCCAGCATTTT
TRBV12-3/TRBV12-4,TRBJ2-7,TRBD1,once,CASSFAEGQRLYF,TGTGCCAGCAGTTTCGCCGAGGGACAGCGGTTGTACTTC
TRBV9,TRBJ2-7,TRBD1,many,CASSVEDRPFSYEQYF,TGTGCCAGCAGCGTAGAGGACAGGCCTTTCTCCTACGAGCAGTACTTC
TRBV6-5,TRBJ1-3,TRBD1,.,CASSCDREEAGNTIYF,TGTGCCAGCAGTTGCGACAGGGAAGAGGCTGGAAACACCATATATTTT
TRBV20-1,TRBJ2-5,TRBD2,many,CSARDQASGFETQYF,TGCAGTGCTAGAGATCAGGCTAGCGGTTTTGAGACCCAGTACTTC
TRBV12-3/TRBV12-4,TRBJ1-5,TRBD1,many,CASSTQGANQPQHF,TGTGCCAGCAGCACCCAGGGGGCTAATCAGCCCCAGCATTTT
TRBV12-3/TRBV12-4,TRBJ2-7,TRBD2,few,CASLGLEYEQYF,TGTGCCAGTTTGGGACTAGAATACGAGCAGTACTTC